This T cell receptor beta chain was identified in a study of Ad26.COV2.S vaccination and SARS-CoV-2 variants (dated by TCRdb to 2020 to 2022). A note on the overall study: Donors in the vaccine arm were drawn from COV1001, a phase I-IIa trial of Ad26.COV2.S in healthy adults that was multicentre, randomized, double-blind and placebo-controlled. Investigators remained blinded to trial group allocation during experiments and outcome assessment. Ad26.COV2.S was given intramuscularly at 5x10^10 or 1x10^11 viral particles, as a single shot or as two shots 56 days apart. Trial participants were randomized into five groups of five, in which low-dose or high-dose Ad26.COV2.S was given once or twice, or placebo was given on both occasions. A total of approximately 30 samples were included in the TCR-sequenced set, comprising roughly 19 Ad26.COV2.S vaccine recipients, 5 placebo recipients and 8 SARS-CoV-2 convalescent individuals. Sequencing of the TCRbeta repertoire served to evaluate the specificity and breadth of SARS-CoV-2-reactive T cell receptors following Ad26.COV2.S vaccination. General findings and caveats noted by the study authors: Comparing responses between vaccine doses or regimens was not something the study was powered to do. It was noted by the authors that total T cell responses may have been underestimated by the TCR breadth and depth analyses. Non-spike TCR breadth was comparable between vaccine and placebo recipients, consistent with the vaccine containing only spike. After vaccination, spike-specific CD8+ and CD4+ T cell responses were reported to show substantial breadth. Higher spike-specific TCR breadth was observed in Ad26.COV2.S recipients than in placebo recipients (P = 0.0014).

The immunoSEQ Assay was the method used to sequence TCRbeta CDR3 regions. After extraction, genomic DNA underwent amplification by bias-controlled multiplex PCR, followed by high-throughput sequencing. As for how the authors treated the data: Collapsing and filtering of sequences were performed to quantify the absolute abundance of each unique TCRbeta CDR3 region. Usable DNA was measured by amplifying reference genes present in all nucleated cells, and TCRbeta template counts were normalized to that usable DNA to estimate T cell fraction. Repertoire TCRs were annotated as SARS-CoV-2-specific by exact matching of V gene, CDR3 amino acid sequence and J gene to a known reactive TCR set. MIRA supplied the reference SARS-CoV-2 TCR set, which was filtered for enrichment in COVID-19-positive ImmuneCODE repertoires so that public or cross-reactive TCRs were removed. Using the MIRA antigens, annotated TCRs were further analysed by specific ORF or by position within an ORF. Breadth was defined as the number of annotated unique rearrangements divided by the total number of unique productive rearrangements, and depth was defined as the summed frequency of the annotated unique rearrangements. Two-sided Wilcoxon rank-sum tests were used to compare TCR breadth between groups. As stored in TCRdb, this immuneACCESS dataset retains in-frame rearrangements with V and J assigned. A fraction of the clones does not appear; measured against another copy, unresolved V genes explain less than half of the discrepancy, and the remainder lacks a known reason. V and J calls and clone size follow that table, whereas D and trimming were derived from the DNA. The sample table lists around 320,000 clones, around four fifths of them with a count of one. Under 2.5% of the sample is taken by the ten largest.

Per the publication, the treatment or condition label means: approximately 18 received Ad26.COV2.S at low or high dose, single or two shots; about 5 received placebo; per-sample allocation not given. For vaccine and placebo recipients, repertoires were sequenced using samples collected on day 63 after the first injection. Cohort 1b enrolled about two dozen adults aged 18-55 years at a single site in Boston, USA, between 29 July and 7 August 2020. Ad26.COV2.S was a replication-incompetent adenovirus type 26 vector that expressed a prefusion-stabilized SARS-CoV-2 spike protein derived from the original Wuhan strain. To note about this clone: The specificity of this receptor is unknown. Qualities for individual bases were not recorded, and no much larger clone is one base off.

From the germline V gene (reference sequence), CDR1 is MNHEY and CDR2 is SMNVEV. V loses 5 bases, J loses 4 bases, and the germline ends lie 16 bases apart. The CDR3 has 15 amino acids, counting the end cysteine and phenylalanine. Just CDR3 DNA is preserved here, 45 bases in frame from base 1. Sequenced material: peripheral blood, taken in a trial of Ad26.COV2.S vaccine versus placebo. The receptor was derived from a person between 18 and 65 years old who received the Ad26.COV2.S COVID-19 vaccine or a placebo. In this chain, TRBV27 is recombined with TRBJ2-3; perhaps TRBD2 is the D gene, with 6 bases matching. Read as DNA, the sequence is TGTGCCAGCAGTGCCCCTAGCGTCGGGGCAGATACGCAGTATTTT. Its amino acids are CASSAPSVGADTQYF.